The 10 T cell receptor beta chains given below trace back to one sample, sequenced in a study of vaccination and CD4 T cells after COVID-19. Noted treatment: 10-day PBMC culture with coronavirus spike peptide pools or control peptides (ViraFEST assay). Their antigens remain unidentified. Sequenced with the Oncomine TCR Beta short-read assay was DNA taken from cultured CD4+ T cells. TCRdb itself ran the PCR reads through MiXCR, one entry per CDR3 protein. The sample yields almost 20,000 distinct CDR3 sequences, under 70% seen once. The sequenced sample was CD4+ T cells from blood, cultured in vitro. The receptor source for this set is a human donor who had recovered from COVID-19.

This sequence joins TRBV19 and TRBJ2-7; D might be TRBD1 (6 bases). Between the trimmed V and J ends, which lost 6 bases and 3 bases, there was a span of 15 bases. The germline V gene encodes CDR1 LNHDA and CDR2 SQIVND (reference sequence). CDR3 length: 14 residues. CDR3 nucleotide sequence: TGTGCCAGTAGGGCACAGGGCCTGGGCTACGAGCAGTACTTC. As protein: CASRAQGLGYEQYF.

V usage is TRBV7-9 and J usage is TRBJ1-4; D possibly corresponds to TRBD1 (6 bases). Trimming removed 1 base from V and 8 bases from J, with 11 bases in between. Germline values: CDR1 SEHNR, CDR2 FQNEAQ (reference sequence). The CDR3 loop spans 14 amino acids. The DNA of the CDR3 is TGTGCCAGCAGCTTAGAGGGGACACGGGAAAAACTGTTTTTT. Amino acid sequence: CASSLEGTREKLFF.

In its sample, this clonotype was seen once. This sequence joins TRBV14 and TRBJ2-3, with 7 bases matching TRBD2. The germline V gene encodes CDR1 SGHDN and CDR2 FVKESK. The CDR3 extends over 15 amino acids. Trimming took 4 bases from V and 0 from J; bases not matched to a gene: 4. For the CDR3, the DNA is TGTGCCAGCAGCCGCGCGGGAGTGAGCACAGATACGCAGTATTTT. As protein: CASSRAGVSTDTQYF.

This rearrangement joins TRBV20-1 to TRBJ2-5; no clear D. Germline CDR1 and CDR2: DFQATT and SNEGSKA (reference sequence). V shed 2 bases and J shed 2 bases, with 12 bases lying between them. CDR3 size: 14 residues. The CDR3, as DNA: TGCAGTGCTAGATCCATCACGTTACAAGAGACCCAGTACTTC. Amino acid sequence: CSARSITLQETQYF.

The chain uses TRBV20-1 and TRBJ2-7, with 8 positions matching TRBD2. The CDR3 is 15 amino acids. The ends lost 5 bases at V and 2 bases at J; junction bases unmatched: 11. Per the germline V gene, CDR1 is DFQATT and CDR2 is SNEGSKA (reference sequence). CDR3 DNA: TGCAGTGCTCGGGTGACGGGAGGGGGGACCTACGAGCAGTACTTC. It yields the protein CSARVTGGGTYEQYF.

V is TRBV10-2 and J is TRBJ1-1; a possible D gene is TRBD1 (5 bases). This CDR3 has 16 residues. The germline V gene encodes CDR1 WSHSY and CDR2 SAAADI. V was trimmed by 4 bases and J by 0 bases, leaving 15 bases between them. The CDR3 loop reads CASSADSRVMNTEAFF. The CDR3 nucleotides read TGCGCCAGCAGTGCAGATTCCAGGGTGATGAACACTGAAGCTTTCTTT.

The chain uses TRBV10-3 and TRBJ2-5; 8 bases agree with TRBD2. Germline CDR1 reads ENHRY; CDR2 reads SYGVKD. J lost 5 bases, V lost 0 bases, and 8 bases had no gene match. This CDR3 has 16 residues. The CDR3 bases are TGTGCCATCAGTGAGTCCCAGCGGGGGACCTCTGAGACCCAGTACTTC. This codes for CAISESQRGTSETQYF.

The gene calls are TRBV7-2 and TRBJ1-1, with a weak D call TRBD1 (6 bases). The germline V gene encodes CDR1 SGHTA and CDR2 FQGNSA. Trimming took off 5 bases at V and 1 base at J, with 14 bases between the two ends. CDR3 length equals 15 residues. CDR3: CASSPSRGQNTEAFF. CDR3 nucleotide sequence: TGTGCCAGCAGCCCATCCCGGGGGCAGAACACTGAAGCTTTCTTT.

V usage is TRBV5-1 and J usage is TRBJ2-4; the D is unclear. There are 15 residues in the CDR3. Deletions cut 3 bases from V and 11 bases from J, with 21 bases between. Germline V gene lookup returns CDR1 SGHRS and CDR2 YFSETQ. CDR3 amino acids: CASSSSSVSGTVQYF. The CDR3 DNA reads TGCGCCAGCAGCTCAAGTTCCGTCTCCGGAACTGTTCAGTACTTC.

The chain has TRBV7-9 and TRBJ2-3; no reliable D call. The germline V and J ends were trimmed by 3 bases and 2 bases, with 6 bases remaining between them. CDR3 size: 13 residues. Germline lookup yields CDR1 SEHNR and CDR2 FQNEAQ (reference sequence). Written as DNA, the CDR3 is TGTGCCAGCAGCTTTGGTCTCACAGATACGCAGTATTTT. It specifies CASSFGLTDTQYF.